This TCR beta chain is drawn from a study of graft-versus-host responses after intestinal transplantation. Study as a whole: Recipients obtained multivisceral, liver-intestinal, or isolated intestinal transplants. Induction using anti-thymocyte globulin, followed by tacrolimus and steroids for roughly 3 years, was given to all recipients.

The germline gives CDR1 LGHNA, CDR2 YSLEER. This CDR3 spans 15 amino acids. Trimming removed 0 bases at V and 0 bases at J, with 8 bases between. Researchers processed graft tissue to release intraepithelial and lamina propria lymphocytes. Here immunoSEQ multiplex PCR was the method, and the copy in TCRdb shows in-frame clones only, minus some. The sample consists of about 9,800 clones, nearly 80% of them appearing once. To note about this clone: The target antigen is unknown.

Whole-study results and caveats: The highest levels of circulating GvH clones went along with early declines in HvG clones after transplant.

This sample comprised ileum tissue, obtained approximately 530 days after intestinal transplant. The chain recombines TRBV4-3 with TRBJ2-5; a possible D gene is TRBD1 (5 bases). The TCR was taken from a human patient who received an intestinal transplant, so some T cells may come from the graft donor. The CDR3 coding sequence is TGCGCCAGCAGCCAAGATTCAGGGTACCAAGAGACCCAGTACTTC. It specifies CASSQDSGYQETQYF.